These T cell receptor beta chains were read from a single sample in a study of T cells in tumors after PD-1 blockade. Some clones are missing from TCRdb's copy, which holds only in-frame ones; the method was immunoSEQ multiplex PCR. The repertoire has about 47,000 clones, around four fifths of them found once; the top ten carry 8.5% to 9%. The sample consisted of PBMCs, taken before anti-PD-1 therapy. The origin of the receptors is a human donor with advanced basal cell or squamous cell carcinoma (not recorded which). Both conserved end residues are part of each CDR3. A D gene is named only where the DNA matches it firmly. The listing skips clone size in some rows; elsewhere it reads once, few, many or a size class.

TRBJ1-2,-,-,TRBV5-8,TGTGCCAGCAGCCCCGCGGAGGTTGGCTACACCTTC,CASSPAEVGYTF
TRBJ1-6,-,-,TRBV3-1/TRBV3-2,TGTGCCAGCAGAAGGACAGTGAGCTCCTATAATTCACCCCTCCACTTT,CASRRTVSSYNSPLHF
TRBJ1-1,-,-,TRBV19,TGTGCCAGTAGCCTCCCTTGGAGGAACACTGAAGCTTTCTTT,CASSLPWRNTEAFF
TRBJ1-1,TRBD1,-,TRBV19,TGTGCCAGTACTGGGACAGGGAACACTGAAGCTTTCTTT,CASTGTGNTEAFF
TRBJ1-3,TRBD1,-,TRBV11-3,TGTGCCAGCAGCTTAGATCCAGGGGGATCTGGAAACACCATATATTTT,CASSLDPGGSGNTIYF
TRBJ2-7,-,few,TRBV12-3/TRBV12-4,TGTGCCAGCAGGAGAGGACAGAACGAGCAGTACTTC,CASRRGQNEQYF
TRBJ2-5,-,-,TRBV7-9,TGTGCCAGCAGCTTTGGTATGGAGGGTGGCGAGACCCAGTACTTC,CASSFGMEGGETQYF
TRBJ1-5,-,-,TRBV27,TGTGCCAGCAGTTTCCGGCGGGACAATCAGCCCCAGCATTTT,CASSFRRDNQPQHF
TRBJ2-1,-,-,TRBV5-1,TGCGCCAGCAGCTTGGGGGGGCGGAGCTCCTACAATGAGCAGTTCTTC,CASSLGGRSSYNEQFF
TRBJ2-2,-,few,TRBV12-3/TRBV12-4,TGTGCCAGCAGAATACAGGGAAACGGGGAGCTGTTTTTT,CASRIQGNGELFF
TRBJ1-5,-,-,TRBV7-2,TGTGCCAGCAGCGTACAACGGGGTCGGCCCCAGCATTTT,CASSVQRGRPQHF
TRBJ2-7,TRBD1,-,TRBV5-1,TGCGCCAGCAGCGTCGGACAGGGTCTTTCCTACGAGCAGTACTTC,CASSVGQGLSYEQYF
TRBJ1-4,-,-,TRBV27,TGTGCCAGCAGTTTATTCGGGGGTCTCGGTATTGCTAATGAAAAACTGTTTTTT,CASSLFGGLGIANEKLFF
TRBJ2-5,-,-,TRBV4-1,TGCGCCAGCAGTCGGGAGCCCCTCCAAGAGACCCAGTACTTC,CASSREPLQETQYF
TRBJ2-1,TRBD2,-,TRBV7-9,TGTGCCAGCAGCCTGGTGGTAGCGGGGTCCAATGAGCAGTTCTTC,CASSLVVAGSNEQFF
TRBJ2-3,TRBD2,-,TRBV27,TGTGCCAGCACCCAAGGGACTACCCCCGCAGATACGCAGTATTTT,CASTQGTTPADTQYF
TRBJ1-5,-,few,TRBV27,TGTGCCAGCAGTTTGGGTTCGGCGCAGCCCCAGCATTTT,CASSLGSAQPQHF
TRBJ2-5,-,-,TRBV5-4,TGTGCCAGCAGGACAGGGCCGGGAGGACGCCAAGAGACCCAGTACTTC,CASRTGPGGRQETQYF
TRBJ1-3,-,-,TRBV5-6,TGTGCCAGCAGCTATATGGGACGGGTGATCTCTGGAAACACCATATATTTT,CASSYMGRVISGNTIYF
TRBJ1-5,-,few,TRBV15,TGTGCCACCAGCAGAGATGATTGGGGAAATCAGCCCCAGCATTTT,CATSRDDWGNQPQHF
TRBJ2-1,TRBD2,few,TRBV7-9,TGTGCCAGCAGCTTAGGCGGGAGGGCCCCCCATGAGCAGTTCTTC,CASSLGGRAPHEQFF
TRBJ2-5,-,-,TRBV29-1,TGCAGCGTTGATCGAAACCAAGAGACCCAGTACTTC,CSVDRNQETQYF